A selection of T cell receptor beta chains follows, all from one sample in a study of type 1 regulatory T cells. No antigen has been assigned to these receptors. MiXCR was run by TCRdb on the reads, yielding one entry per CDR3 protein. The sample comprises tens of thousands of distinct CDR3 sequences, 60% to 65% of which are singletons, and about 2% rests with the top ten. The sequenced sample was cultured non-Tr1 T cells, either the whole culture or a sorted T cell fraction (not recorded which). The receptors stem from a human donor in good health. Both conserved end residues are part of each CDR3. A D gene is named only where the DNA matches it firmly. Part of the rows lack a size; the others show once, few, many or a class for expanded clones.

J gene: TRBJ2-7; D gene: .; clone size: .; V gene: TRBV12-3/TRBV12-4; CDR3 protein: CASSFEAKQYF; CDR3 DNA: TGTGCCAGCAGTTTTGAAGCGAAGCAGTACTTC
J gene: TRBJ2-5; D gene: .; clone size: .; V gene: TRBV6-2/TRBV6-3; CDR3 protein: CASSAKRTGQETQYF; CDR3 DNA: TGTGCCAGCAGTGCGAAGCGGACGGGTCAAGAGACCCAGTACTTC
J gene: TRBJ2-2; D gene: .; clone size: .; V gene: TRBV5-1; CDR3 protein: CASSLDPRGTGELFF; CDR3 DNA: TGCGCCAGCAGCTTGGATCCGAGGGGAACCGGGGAGCTGTTTTTT
J gene: TRBJ2-3; D gene: TRBD2; clone size: .; V gene: TRBV5-4; CDR3 protein: CASSLSAGGPLVDTQYF; CDR3 DNA: TGTGCCAGCAGCTTGTCAGCGGGAGGGCCGTTGGTAGATACGCAGTATTTT
J gene: TRBJ2-7; D gene: TRBD2; clone size: few; V gene: TRBV27; CDR3 protein: CASSLDGRPLGEQYF; CDR3 DNA: TGTGCCAGCAGTTTAGACGGGAGGCCCTTAGGCGAGCAGTACTTC
J gene: TRBJ2-7; D gene: .; clone size: .; V gene: TRBV7-9; CDR3 protein: CASSLARGYYEQYF; CDR3 DNA: TGTGCCAGCAGCCTTGCAAGGGGGTACTACGAGCAGTACTTC
J gene: TRBJ2-3; D gene: .; clone size: .; V gene: TRBV7-2; CDR3 protein: CASSSGSSTDTQYF; CDR3 DNA: TGTGCCAGCAGCTCTGGCTCTAGCACAGATACGCAGTATTTT
J gene: TRBJ2-2; D gene: TRBD1; clone size: .; V gene: TRBV5-1; CDR3 protein: CASRQTGDTGELFF; CDR3 DNA: TGCGCCAGCAGGCAGACAGGGGACACCGGGGAGCTGTTTTTT
J gene: TRBJ1-5; D gene: .; clone size: .; V gene: TRBV6-5; CDR3 protein: CASSYWGQPQHF; CDR3 DNA: TGTGCCAGCAGTTACTGGGGTCAGCCCCAGCATTTT
J gene: TRBJ2-1; D gene: TRBD2; clone size: .; V gene: TRBV5-5; CDR3 protein: CASAAAPSGTLSSYNEQFF; CDR3 DNA: TGTGCCAGCGCCGCGGCCCCTAGCGGGACCTTAAGCTCCTACAATGAGCAGTTCTTC
J gene: TRBJ1-6; D gene: TRBD1; clone size: .; V gene: TRBV7-2; CDR3 protein: CASSLEGQRNSPLHF; CDR3 DNA: TGTGCCAGCAGCTTAGAGGGACAGAGAAATTCACCCCTCCACTTT
J gene: TRBJ2-2; D gene: .; clone size: .; V gene: TRBV7-2; CDR3 protein: CASSLGGTPTGELFF; CDR3 DNA: TGTGCCAGCAGTTTGGGCGGGACTCCGACCGGGGAGCTGTTTTTT
J gene: TRBJ1-6; D gene: .; clone size: .; V gene: TRBV2; CDR3 protein: CASRSGGWSPLHF; CDR3 DNA: TGTGCCAGCAGGTCCGGAGGTTGGTCACCCCTCCACTTT
J gene: TRBJ2-7; D gene: .; clone size: .; V gene: TRBV5-1; CDR3 protein: CASGERTEKTHYEQYF; CDR3 DNA: TGCGCCAGCGGGGAGAGGACGGAAAAAACTCACTACGAGCAGTACTTC
J gene: TRBJ2-2; D gene: .; clone size: .; V gene: TRBV9; CDR3 protein: CASSVGGGSPPGELFF; CDR3 DNA: TGTGCCAGCAGCGTAGGAGGGGGAAGCCCGCCCGGGGAGCTGTTTTTT
J gene: TRBJ1-5; D gene: .; clone size: .; V gene: TRBV3-1; CDR3 protein: CASSGGGNQPQHF; CDR3 DNA: TGTGCCAGCAGTGGGGGAGGCAATCAGCCCCAGCATTTT
J gene: TRBJ1-1; D gene: .; clone size: .; V gene: TRBV18; CDR3 protein: CASSPYTDAREAFF; CDR3 DNA: TGTGCCAGCTCACCATACACCGACGCCCGAGAAGCTTTCTTT
J gene: TRBJ2-1; D gene: TRBD2; clone size: .; V gene: TRBV6-5; CDR3 protein: CASTLAGPYNEQFF; CDR3 DNA: TGTGCCAGCACGCTAGCGGGACCCTACAATGAGCAGTTCTTC
J gene: TRBJ2-3; D gene: TRBD1; clone size: once; V gene: TRBV5-1; CDR3 protein: CASSLDGQGAYF; CDR3 DNA: TGCGCCAGCAGCTTGGACGGACAGGGGGCGTATTTT
J gene: TRBJ2-2; D gene: .; clone size: .; V gene: TRBV2; CDR3 protein: CASSTQGFPGELFF; CDR3 DNA: TGTGCCAGCAGTACCCAGGGCTTCCCCGGGGAGCTGTTTTTT
J gene: TRBJ2-5; D gene: .; clone size: .; V gene: TRBV6-2/TRBV6-3; CDR3 protein: CASSPTSAETQYF; CDR3 DNA: TGTGCCAGCAGTCCCACGTCCGCAGAGACCCAGTACTTC
J gene: TRBJ1-1; D gene: TRBD1; clone size: .; V gene: TRBV10-2; CDR3 protein: CASSESDRGRTEAFF; CDR3 DNA: TGCGCCAGCAGTGAGTCGGACAGGGGGAGGACTGAAGCTTTCTTT
J gene: TRBJ2-5; D gene: .; clone size: once; V gene: TRBV12-3/TRBV12-4; CDR3 protein: CASRDPGVQETQYF; CDR3 DNA: TGTGCCAGCAGGGATCCGGGGGTTCAAGAGACCCAGTACTTC
J gene: TRBJ1-5; D gene: TRBD1; clone size: .; V gene: TRBV11-2; CDR3 protein: CASSLGTGARAVDQPQHF; CDR3 DNA: TGTGCCAGCAGCTTGGGGACAGGGGCTCGGGCGGTGGATCAGCCCCAGCATTTT
J gene: TRBJ2-3; D gene: .; clone size: .; V gene: TRBV20-1; CDR3 protein: CSARGVLRPSTDTQYF; CDR3 DNA: TGCAGTGCTAGAGGGGTCCTCCGGCCTAGCACAGATACGCAGTATTTT
J gene: TRBJ1-1; D gene: .; clone size: .; V gene: TRBV20-1; CDR3 protein: CSANRDPGTEAFF; CDR3 DNA: TGCAGTGCAAACAGGGATCCTGGCACTGAAGCTTTCTTT
J gene: TRBJ2-3; D gene: .; clone size: once; V gene: TRBV15; CDR3 protein: CATSRGSDRDTQYF; CDR3 DNA: TGTGCCACCAGCAGAGGGAGCGATAGGGATACGCAGTATTTT
J gene: TRBJ2-5; D gene: TRBD2; clone size: few; V gene: TRBV5-1; CDR3 protein: CASSLGLSGGKETQYF; CDR3 DNA: TGCGCCAGCAGCTTGGGCCTGAGCGGGGGAAAAGAGACCCAGTACTTC
J gene: TRBJ1-2; D gene: .; clone size: .; V gene: TRBV7-2; CDR3 protein: CASSPRSGDYGYTF; CDR3 DNA: TGTGCCAGCAGCCCCCGCTCGGGGGACTATGGCTACACCTTC
J gene: TRBJ2-7; D gene: TRBD2; clone size: .; V gene: TRBV7-6; CDR3 protein: CASSLIGTSGSREQYF; CDR3 DNA: TGTGCCAGCAGCTTAATAGGGACTAGCGGGAGTCGGGAGCAGTACTTC
J gene: TRBJ1-6; D gene: TRBD1; clone size: few; V gene: TRBV20-1; CDR3 protein: CSASRTGANSPLHF; CDR3 DNA: TGCAGTGCTAGTCGGACAGGGGCAAATTCACCCCTCCACTTT
J gene: TRBJ1-5; D gene: TRBD1; clone size: .; V gene: TRBV19; CDR3 protein: CASSRDREQPQHF; CDR3 DNA: TGTGCCAGTAGCCGGGACAGGGAACAGCCCCAGCATTTT
J gene: TRBJ2-5; D gene: TRBD2; clone size: .; V gene: TRBV5-1; CDR3 protein: CASSFSSGSSGETQYF; CDR3 DNA: TGCGCCAGCAGCTTCTCTAGCGGGAGTTCCGGGGAGACCCAGTACTTC
J gene: TRBJ2-1; D gene: .; clone size: .; V gene: TRBV3-1; CDR3 protein: CASSQEAYNEQFF; CDR3 DNA: TGTGCCAGCAGCCAAGAGGCGTACAATGAGCAGTTCTTC
J gene: TRBJ2-7; D gene: .; clone size: .; V gene: TRBV9; CDR3 protein: CASSAQDRFAYEQYF; CDR3 DNA: TGTGCCAGCAGCGCTCAGGACAGATTTGCCTACGAGCAGTACTTC
J gene: TRBJ2-7; D gene: TRBD1; clone size: .; V gene: TRBV5-1; CDR3 protein: CASSLSIGDRATYEQYF; CDR3 DNA: TGCGCCAGCAGCTTGTCAATCGGGGACAGGGCGACCTACGAGCAGTACTTC
J gene: TRBJ2-7; D gene: .; clone size: .; V gene: TRBV18; CDR3 protein: CASSRTDYEQYF; CDR3 DNA: TGTGCCAGCTCGCGGACAGACTACGAGCAGTACTTC
J gene: TRBJ2-5; D gene: .; clone size: .; V gene: TRBV6-1; CDR3 protein: CASSEPIRGEVKTQYF; CDR3 DNA: TGTGCCAGCAGTGAGCCGATTAGGGGGGAAGTAAAGACCCAGTACTTC
J gene: TRBJ2-1; D gene: TRBD2; clone size: .; V gene: TRBV5-6; CDR3 protein: CASSVRLAGGYNEQFF; CDR3 DNA: TGTGCCAGCAGCGTCCGACTAGCGGGAGGGTACAATGAGCAGTTCTTC
J gene: TRBJ1-1; D gene: TRBD1; clone size: .; V gene: TRBV7-2; CDR3 protein: CASSLATGPNTEAFF; CDR3 DNA: TGTGCCAGCAGCTTAGCGACAGGGCCGAACACTGAAGCTTTCTTT
J gene: TRBJ2-1; D gene: TRBD2; clone size: .; V gene: TRBV6-6; CDR3 protein: CTSSYVRPAGVHSYNEQFF; CDR3 DNA: TGTACCAGCAGTTATGTACGACCAGCGGGAGTTCACTCCTACAATGAGCAGTTCTTC
J gene: TRBJ2-1; D gene: TRBD1; clone size: few; V gene: TRBV20-1; CDR3 protein: CSAMVFETGAKGEQFF; CDR3 DNA: TGCAGTGCGATGGTGTTTGAGACAGGGGCAAAAGGCGAGCAGTTCTTC
J gene: TRBJ2-7; D gene: .; clone size: .; V gene: TRBV19; CDR3 protein: CASSKDREAYEQYF; CDR3 DNA: TGTGCCAGTAGTAAAGACAGAGAAGCCTACGAGCAGTACTTC
J gene: TRBJ2-6; D gene: TRBD2; clone size: .; V gene: TRBV29-1; CDR3 protein: CSVEVSGAGANVLTF; CDR3 DNA: TGCAGCGTTGAAGTAAGCGGGGCCGGGGCCAACGTCCTGACTTTC
J gene: TRBJ2-5; D gene: TRBD2; clone size: few; V gene: TRBV20-1; CDR3 protein: CSARDFISASSGKETQYF; CDR3 DNA: TGCAGTGCTAGAGATTTTATATCGGCGTCTAGCGGTAAAGAGACCCAGTACTTC
J gene: TRBJ2-3; D gene: TRBD2; clone size: .; V gene: TRBV7-2; CDR3 protein: CASSFLAGGPTDTQYF; CDR3 DNA: TGTGCCAGCAGCTTTCTAGCGGGAGGGCCTACAGATACGCAGTATTTT
J gene: TRBJ2-5; D gene: TRBD1; clone size: .; V gene: TRBV5-5; CDR3 protein: CASSLGTADAETQYF; CDR3 DNA: TGTGCCAGCAGCCTGGGGACAGCGGATGCGGAGACCCAGTACTTC
J gene: TRBJ1-2; D gene: .; clone size: .; V gene: TRBV20-1; CDR3 protein: CSARDDGGQGNYGYTF; CDR3 DNA: TGCAGTGCTAGAGATGATGGGGGGCAGGGAAACTATGGCTACACCTTC
J gene: TRBJ2-7; D gene: .; clone size: few; V gene: TRBV20-1; CDR3 protein: CSARDSGTQVYEQYF; CDR3 DNA: TGCAGTGCTAGAGATTCCGGGACCCAGGTCTACGAGCAGTACTTC
J gene: TRBJ2-1; D gene: .; clone size: .; V gene: TRBV29-1; CDR3 protein: CSVGGSDAHEQFF; CDR3 DNA: TGCAGCGTCGGTGGGAGTGATGCCCATGAGCAGTTCTTC
J gene: TRBJ2-1; D gene: .; clone size: once; V gene: TRBV20-1; CDR3 protein: CSAKSTAYNEQFF; CDR3 DNA: TGCAGTGCCAAGTCGACCGCTTACAATGAGCAGTTCTTC
J gene: TRBJ2-1; D gene: TRBD2; clone size: .; V gene: TRBV4-2; CDR3 protein: CASSQDAGQREAIYNEQFF; CDR3 DNA: TGTGCCAGCAGCCAAGACGCGGGGCAGCGGGAGGCGATATACAATGAGCAGTTCTTC
J gene: TRBJ2-5; D gene: .; clone size: .; V gene: TRBV29-1; CDR3 protein: CSVAPSAETQYF; CDR3 DNA: TGCAGCGTTGCACCTTCTGCGGAGACCCAGTACTTC
J gene: TRBJ2-2; D gene: .; clone size: .; V gene: TRBV7-2; CDR3 protein: CASSSPTGYTGELFF; CDR3 DNA: TGTGCCAGCAGCTCTCCGACAGGTTACACCGGGGAGCTGTTTTTT